Below, 23 T cell receptor beta chains from the same sample are listed, as sequenced in a study of T cell repertoires in cytomegalovirus infection. TCRdb re-called the reads with MiXCR, one entry per CDR3 protein. The sample has hundreds of thousands of distinct CDR3 sequences; more than 8% are singletons. The sequencing input was PBMCs. Every receptor here comes from a human donor in good health (CMV status not recorded). Some clones in this sample may be carry-over from other donors' samples.

CDR3 loop: CASSKMRGEDQPQHF. The CDR3 DNA reads as TGTGCCAGCAGTAAAATGAGGGGGGAAGATCAGCCCCAGCATTTT. This chain connects TRBV12-3 or TRBV12-4 to TRBJ1-5; the D gene is possibly TRBD1 (6 bases). CDR3 size: 15 residues. V dropped 5 bases and J dropped 5 bases, with 16 bases sitting between them.

The chain is built from TRBV28 and TRBJ2-1; perhaps TRBD2 as D (7 bases). V lost 5 bases to trimming and J lost 3 bases, with 11 bases between them. The CDR3 has 14 amino acids. The germline V gene encodes CDR1 MDHEN and CDR2 SYDVKM. The CDR3 spells CASSRGGLYNEQFF. The CDR3 DNA follows: TGTGCCAGCAGTAGGGGGGGTCTCTACAATGAGCAGTTCTTC.

This clonotype was recorded at least ten times. The chain couples TRBV30 to TRBJ1-1; no firm D call. CDR1 and CDR2 from the germline V gene are GTSNPN and SVGIG (reference sequence). The CDR3 runs 12 residues. V lost 4 bases and J lost 10, with 16 bases in between. For the CDR3, the DNA is TGTGCCTGGACGGGCGTTAGTATTCGAGCTTTCTTT. Encoded protein: CAWTGVSIRAFF.

This clonotype has a count of ten or more. V is TRBV20-1 and J is TRBJ1-2; D is unresolved. The CDR3 is 14 amino acids. V lost 3 bases and J 2 bases, leaving 13 bases between the germline ends. Germline V gives CDR1 DFQATT, CDR2 SNEGSKA (reference sequence). CDR3 in amino acids: CSARDGRINYGYTF. The CDR3 nucleotides are TGCAGTGCTAGGGATGGGAGGATCAACTATGGCTACACCTTC.

This clonotype was observed at least ten times. The chain uses TRBV6-1 and TRBJ2-1; D uncertain. Trimming stripped 3 bases from V and 0 bases from J, with 9 bases between. From germline, CDR1 is MNHNS and CDR2 SASEGT. This CDR3 comprises 15 residues. The CDR3: CASSEFQSSYNEQFF. In nucleotides, the CDR3 is TGTGCCAGCAGTGAGTTTCAGAGCTCCTACAATGAGCAGTTCTTC.

This clonotype has a count of ten or more. The rearrangement links TRBV24-1 to TRBJ2-3; no definite D call. V was trimmed by 5 bases and J by 4 bases, leaving 21 bases between them. The germline CDR1 and CDR2 sequences are KGHDR and SFDVKD. This CDR3 comprises 17 residues. This CDR3 is CATSGPKRSESPDTQYF. The CDR3 DNA sequence: TGTGCCACCAGTGGGCCCAAACGATCCGAGTCACCAGATACGCAGTATTTT.

At least ten counts were recorded for this clonotype. The genes are TRBV6-1 and TRBJ2-1; D remains unclear. Trimming removed 5 bases at V and 3 bases at J, with 11 bases between. There are 14 residues in the CDR3. Germline loops: CDR1 MNHNS, CDR2 SASEGT. The CDR3 loop reads CASSIGRSYNEQFF. In DNA, the CDR3 is TGTGCCAGCAGTATAGGCAGGAGCTACAATGAGCAGTTCTTC.

The chain carries TRBV9 and TRBJ2-1, with TRBD2 identical over 8 bases. The trim removed 3 bases at V and 6 bases at J, leaving 14 bases unmatched. Germline V gene lookup returns CDR1 SGDLS and CDR2 YYNGEE. The CDR3 totals 17 residues. The DNA of the CDR3 is TGTGCCAGCAGCGACTGGACGGGGGGGCCTGTCTCCAATGAGCAGTTCTTC. Protein sequence: CASSDWTGGPVSNEQFF.

The table lists this clonotype with a few counts. The rearrangement joins TRBV7-9 to TRBJ2-7; possibly TRBD2 for D (5 bases). The CDR3 totals 14 residues. Germline assignment: CDR1 SEHNR and CDR2 FQNEAQ (reference sequence). The V gene lost 10 bases and the J gene lost 5 bases, with 21 bases spanning the gap. CDR3 region: CATLTGPGFHEQYF. DNA for the CDR3: TGTGCCACACTTACTGGGCCGGGGTTCCACGAGCAGTACTTC.

This clonotype was detected many times. This chain links TRBV7-2 with TRBJ2-5; D possibly corresponds to TRBD1 (6 bases). The germline gives CDR1 SGHTA, CDR2 FQGNSA. The CDR3 runs 14 residues. Trimming cost V 8 bases and J 5 bases, with 18 bases left between them. The CDR3 region is CASGPFDRIETQYF. CDR3 nucleotide sequence: TGTGCCAGCGGACCGTTCGACAGGATTGAGACCCAGTACTTC.

This chain connects TRBV5-4 to TRBJ2-7; 9 nucleotides agree with TRBD2. Germline CDR1 and CDR2: SGHNT and YYREEE (reference sequence). The junction had 6 bases not matched to a gene; V was cut back by 3 bases and J by 5 bases. The CDR3 has 14 amino acids. The CDR3 loop is CASSYTGTSNEQYF. CDR3 coding DNA: TGTGCCAGCAGCTACACCGGGACTAGCAACGAGCAGTACTTC.

This clonotype turned up a few times. The chain is built from TRBV27 and TRBJ2-7; D is unresolved. V was pared by 4 bases and J by 4 bases, with 17 bases between. The CDR3 is 15 residues long. CDR1 and CDR2 from the germline V gene are MNHEY and SMNVEV (reference sequence). In DNA, the CDR3 is TGTGCCAGCAGTTCGCAGTTTGGCCCCCAGTACGAGCAGTACTTC. Residues: CASSSQFGPQYEQYF.

There are many counts of this clonotype. The chain recombines TRBV4-1 with TRBJ1-5; D is unresolved. Germline assignment: CDR1 MGHRA and CDR2 YSYEKL. The CDR3 sequence is 13 residues long. V shed 0 bases and J shed 4 bases, with 4 bases lying between them. As DNA, the CDR3 is TGCGCCAGCAGCCAAGATAGAAATCAGCCCCAGCATTTT. Its translation is CASSQDRNQPQHF.

The J gene is TRBJ2-1, the V gene TRBV14; perhaps TRBD2 as D (5 bases). Trimming removed 1 base from V and 4 bases from J, with 8 bases in between. The CDR3 is 14 residues long. Germline loops: CDR1 SGHDN, CDR2 FVKESK. The CDR3 nucleotides are TGTGCCAGCAGCCAAGGAGTAGCGTACAATGAGCAGTTCTTC. It codes for CASSQGVAYNEQFF.

The chain has TRBV19 and TRBJ2-7; tentative D call: TRBD2 (6 bases). The CDR3 runs 15 residues. Trimming stripped 8 bases from V and 0 bases from J, with 17 bases between. The germline V gene encodes CDR1 LNHDA and CDR2 SQIVND (reference sequence). Here the CDR3 reads CASSERASNSYEQYF. As DNA, the CDR3 is TGTGCCAGTTCAGAGCGGGCCTCTAACTCCTACGAGCAGTACTTC.

In this sample, this clonotype turned up many times. The chain uses TRBV7-2 and TRBJ1-1, with no clear D. V was clipped by 0 bases and J by 5 bases, with 10 bases between them. The CDR3 length is 14 residues. CDR1 is SGHTA and CDR2 is FQGNSA in the germline V gene. CDR3 region: CASSLAGGVTEAFF. Here the CDR3 DNA reads TGTGCCAGCAGCTTAGCCGGCGGGGTGACTGAAGCTTTCTTT. Full variable domain (rest looked up from reference TRBV7-2 and TRBJ1-1): GAGVSQSPSNKVTEKGKDVELRCDPISGHTALYWYRQSLGQGLEFLIYFQGNSAPDKSGLPSDRFSAERTGGSVSTLTIQRTQQEDSAVYLCASSLAGGVTEAFFGQGTRLTVV.

The genes are TRBV20-1 and TRBJ2-3, with no clear D. The CDR3 is 11 residues long. Germline loops: CDR1 DFQATT, CDR2 SNEGSKA (reference sequence). With 5 bases removed from V and 7 bases from J, the gap between germline ends came to 10 bases. The CDR3 DNA reads TGCAGTGCTTACATCCGGAATACGCAGTATTTT. Translated, it gives CSAYIRNTQYF.

The chain has TRBV7-6 and TRBJ1-2; 7 bases agree with TRBD1. The germline V gene has CDR1 SGHVS and CDR2 FNYEAQ. This CDR3 is 13 amino acids long. Trimming at V came to 5 bases and at J to 8 bases, leaving 8 bases not matched to a gene. The CDR3, as DNA: TGTGCCAGCAGCCCGGAGACAGGGTCCGGCTACACCTTC. This gives the protein CASSPETGSGYTF.

This clonotype was counted at least ten times. The V gene is TRBV4-1, the J gene TRBJ2-1, with 12 positions matching TRBD2. The CDR3 has 17 residues. The junction had 12 bases not matched to a gene; V was cut back by 5 bases and J by 7 bases. Germline values: CDR1 MGHRA, CDR2 YSYEKL. Here the CDR3 DNA reads TGCGCCAGCAGCTCCGGACTAGCGGGAATCGTCGTGAATGAGCAGTTCTTC. Amino acid sequence: CASSSGLAGIVVNEQFF.

Comments on this clonotype: A much more abundant neighbour one base away suggests this may be a read error. The chain is built from TRBV2 and TRBJ1-5; D is uncertain. CDR1 and CDR2 (germline): SNHLY, FYNNEI. Trimming removed 6 bases from V and 4 bases from J, with 7 bases in between. The CDR3 extends over 12 amino acids. The CDR3 sequence: CASSGGNQPQHF. CDR3 bases: TGTGCCAGCAGCGGCGGGAATCAGCCCCAGCATTTT. The variable domain in full, completed from reference TRBV2 and TRBJ1-5, reads EPEVTQTPSHQVTQMGQEVILRCVPISNHLYFYWYRQILGQKVEFLVSFYNNEISEKSEIFDDQFSVERPDGSNFTLKIRSTKLEDSAMYFCASSGGNQPQHFGDGTRLSIL.

The V call is TRBV20-1, the J call TRBJ1-1; D is possibly TRBD1 (5 bases). Germline-derived CDR1 and CDR2 are DFQATT and SNEGSKA (reference sequence). This CDR3 comprises 15 residues. V gave up 1 base and J gave up 5 bases, with 17 bases separating them. CDR3 in amino acids: CSARVGEVSGTEAFF. CDR3 sequence (DNA): TGCAGTGCTAGAGTAGGGGAGGTTTCGGGGACTGAAGCTTTCTTT.

The chain links TRBV20-1 to TRBJ2-1, with D maybe TRBD1 (6 bases). V dropped 5 bases and J dropped 1 base, with 18 bases sitting between them. CDR1 is DFQATT and CDR2 is SNEGSKA in the germline V gene (reference sequence). CDR3 length: 16 residues. The CDR3 DNA reads TGCAGTGCTCGGCGGGTCTACAGGGATTCCTACAATGAGCAGTTCTTC. This translates into CSARRVYRDSYNEQFF.

Many counts were recorded for this clonotype. The J gene is TRBJ2-3, the V gene TRBV28; 7 bases agree with TRBD1. The CDR3 has 14 amino acids. Losses at the gene ends were 6 bases for V and 4 bases for J; bases not matched to a gene: 7. Germline CDR1 reads MDHEN; CDR2 reads SYDVKM. CDR3 sequence reads: CASSLDRVSDTQYF. Written as DNA, the CDR3 is TGTGCCAGCAGCCTTGACAGGGTATCAGATACGCAGTATTTT.